The sequence of this T cell receptor (beta chain) was determined in a study of cytomegalovirus exposure and HLA in healthy donors. Notes on the study in general: A later analysis found common viral pathogens apparently linked to several of the most significant clusters.

The PCR ran on 60 Vbeta and 13 Jbeta primers. TCRdb's table, derived via immunoSEQ multiplex PCR, lists solely in-frame clones and lacks some. Of about 190,000 clones in the sample, about 77% were seen once. About this clone: What it binds is unknown.

The CDR3 covers 15 residues. Trimming cost V 1 base and J 6 bases, with 14 bases left between them. CDR1 and CDR2 from the germline V gene are SGHTA and FQGTGA. Material for sequencing was PBMCs. This chain links TRBV7-3 with TRBJ2-3, with D possibly TRBD2 on 6 matching bases. This receptor was obtained from a man younger than 40 in good health and CMV-seropositive. The DNA of the CDR3 is TGTGCCAGCAGCTTAAGTGAGTGGCGGGGTGATACGCAGTATTTT. Protein sequence: CASSLSEWRGDTQYF.